Presented here are 24 T cell receptor beta chains from one specimen sequenced in a study of T-cell reconstitution after alpha-beta-depleted transplantation in children. The library targeted TCRbeta and was prepared with unique molecular identifiers. TCRdb re-called the PCR reads with MiXCR, one entry per CDR3 protein. The table has about 540,000 distinct CDR3 sequences, around 17% seen once. The sequences come from PBMCs from the stem cell graft donor, collected from the stem cell graft. The source is a human donor who donated a stem cell graft to a child with acute lymphoblastic leukemia.

V and J are TRBV12-3 or TRBV12-4 and TRBJ2-2; D gene ambiguous. Trimming cost V 10 bases and J 4 bases, with 10 bases left between them. The CDR3 is 12 amino acids. CDR3 sequence: CATSWGTGELFF. CDR3 sequence (DNA): TGTGCCACATCATGGGGCACCGGGGAGCTGTTTTTT.

The rearrangement uses TRBV7-2 and TRBJ2-3; the match to TRBD2 covers 10 bases. This CDR3 spans 15 amino acids. Trimming at V came to 3 bases and at J to 5 bases, leaving 5 bases not matched to a gene. Germline V gives CDR1 SGHTA, CDR2 FQGNSA. Written as DNA, the CDR3 is TGTGCCAGCAGCTTGCTAGCGGGAGTGATAGATACGCAGTATTTT. Amino acids: CASSLLAGVIDTQYF.

This clonotype occurred a few times. The chain uses TRBV5-1 and TRBJ2-6; 12 nucleotides agree with TRBD2. Germline V gene data show CDR1 as SGHRS and CDR2 as YFSETQ. The ends lost 4 bases at V and 0 bases at J; junction bases unmatched: 8. The CDR3 spans 19 residues. The CDR3 DNA is TGCGCCAGCAGCGTGGGACTAGCGGGTCGCCCCTCTGGGGCCAACGTCCTGACTTTC. It encodes CASSVGLAGRPSGANVLTF.

V usage is TRBV12-3 or TRBV12-4 and J usage is TRBJ2-4, with D perhaps matching TRBD1 or TRBD2 (5 bases each). V lost 5 bases, J lost 0 bases, and 23 bases lay in between. The CDR3 runs to 19 residues. The CDR3 nucleotides are TGTGCCAGCAGTCCTGGGACGCTCGTGAGTGCGATAGCCAAAAACATTCAGTACTTC. This sequence encodes CASSPGTLVSAIAKNIQYF.

The chain links TRBV5-1 to TRBJ2-2; D may be TRBD1 (6 bases). Germline CDR1 reads SGHRS; CDR2 reads YFSETQ. This CDR3 comprises 15 residues. Trimming shortened V by 6 bases and J by 0 bases, and 12 bases separated the two germline ends. The CDR3: CASTLTGANTGELFF. As DNA, the CDR3 is TGCGCCAGCACCCTGACAGGAGCGAACACCGGGGAGCTGTTTTTT.

The CDR3 DNA reads TGTGCCAGCAGTCCGTATAGCAGGGTGGGCAATGAGCAGTTCTTC. This translates into CASSPYSRVGNEQFF. This chain uses TRBV27 with TRBJ2-1; TRBD1 is a possible D gene (5 bases). Germline V gene sequence: CDR1 MNHEY, CDR2 SMNVEV (reference sequence). This CDR3 has 15 residues. Trimming stripped 5 bases from V and 6 bases from J, with 17 bases between.

This clonotype has just a few counts. The rearrangement links TRBV18 to TRBJ2-1; 7 bases line up with TRBD1. This CDR3 is built from 14 residues. The germline CDR1 and CDR2 sequences are KGHSH and LQKENI. The V segment lost 8 bases and the J segment 0 bases; nucleotides outside the gene matches: 4. CDR3 bases: TGTGCCAGCCTCCGGGACAGCTCCTACAATGAGCAGTTCTTC. Translating gives CASLRDSSYNEQFF. Drawing the rest from reference TRBV18 and TRBJ2-1, the complete variable domain is NAGVMQNPRHLVRRRGQEARLRCSPMKGHSHVYWYRQLPEEGLKFMVYLQKENIIDESGMPKERFSAEFPKEGPSILRIQQVVRGDSAAYFCASLRDSSYNEQFFGPGTRLTVL.

This clonotype was seen a few times. The rearrangement uses TRBV27 and TRBJ2-7; 8 bases align to TRBD2. This CDR3 spans 13 amino acids. V trimming: 3 bases; J trimming: 2 bases; junction bases outside the gene matches: 0. Germline-derived CDR1 and CDR2 are MNHEY and SMNVEV (reference sequence). The CDR3 region has the DNA TGTGCCAGCAGTTTGCGGGAGGCCTACGAGCAGTACTTC. Protein product: CASSLREAYEQYF.

This clonotype was seen a handful of times. The genes are TRBV29-1 and TRBJ1-4, with D perhaps TRBD1 (5 bases). The CDR3 sequence is 15 residues long. The germline V and J ends were trimmed by 1 base and 1 base, with 10 bases remaining between them. CDR1 and CDR2 from the germline V gene are SQVTM and ANQGSEA. The CDR3 is CSVEAPGLTNEKLFF. The CDR3 DNA reads as TGCAGCGTTGAAGCACCAGGGTTAACTAATGAAAAACTGTTTTTT. Full variable domain (missing parts from reference TRBV29-1 and TRBJ1-4): SAVISQKPSRDICQRGTSLTIQCQVDSQVTMMFWYRQQPGQSLTLIATANQGSEATYESGFVIDKFPISRPNLTFSTLTVSNMSPEDSSIYLCSVEAPGLTNEKLFFGSGTQLSVL.

V and J are TRBV28 and TRBJ2-2; perhaps TRBD2 as D (5 bases). The germline V gene has CDR1 MDHEN and CDR2 SYDVKM. CDR3 length: 14 residues. V was shortened by 7 bases and J by 3 bases, with 12 bases between the two germline ends. In DNA form, the CDR3 reads TGTGCCAGCAATGGAAAGCGGTACACCGGGGAGCTGTTTTTT. This codes for CASNGKRYTGELFF.

The chain carries TRBV18 and TRBJ2-7; 9 bases match TRBD1. CDR1 is KGHSH and CDR2 is LQKENI in the germline V gene. The CDR3 is made up of 13 amino acids. With 6 bases clipped from V and 6 bases from J, the junction kept 6 bases outside the gene matches. The CDR3 bases are TGTGCCAGCTCGACAGGGGGGACGGGCGAGCAGTACTTC. It encodes CASSTGGTGEQYF.

The chain uses TRBV6-5 and TRBJ2-1; 10 nucleotides line up with TRBD2. Germline CDR1 MNHEY, CDR2 SVGAGI. There are 17 residues in the CDR3. V lost 6 bases and J lost 3; bases outside the gene matches: 11. The CDR3 here is CASRSASGRVGYNEQFF. DNA of the CDR3: TGTGCCAGCAGATCCGCTAGCGGGAGAGTGGGCTACAATGAGCAGTTCTTC.

The genes are TRBV18 and TRBJ2-3; D may correspond to TRBD1 or TRBD2 (5 bases each). Trimming shortened V by 5 bases and J by 2 bases, and 11 bases separated the two germline ends. The CDR3 covers 14 residues. The V gene's germline CDR1 is KGHSH and CDR2 LQKENI. The CDR3 region has the DNA TGTGCCAGCTCAACGGGGACGGCCACAGATACGCAGTATTTT. Translating gives CASSTGTATDTQYF.

This clonotype was picked up a small number of times. The V and J genes are TRBV5-1 and TRBJ2-2; D may be TRBD2 (6 bases). Between the trimmed V and J ends, which lost 4 bases and 1 base, there was a span of 14 bases. This CDR3 has 16 amino acids. CDR1 is SGHRS and CDR2 is YFSETQ in the germline V gene. The CDR3 region is CASSTGLLGNTGELFF. CDR3 bases: TGCGCCAGCAGCACGGGACTGTTGGGGAACACCGGGGAGCTGTTTTTT.

The chain carries TRBV25-1 and TRBJ2-1; D remains unclear. CDR3 size: 14 residues. Trimming stripped 4 bases from V and 3 bases from J, with 10 bases between. Germline V lookup: CDR1 MGHDK, CDR2 SYGVNS. In nucleotides, the CDR3 is TGTGCCAGCAGTGGAGTCTACCGCTACAATGAGCAGTTCTTC. This gives the protein CASSGVYRYNEQFF. Drawing the rest from reference TRBV25-1 and TRBJ2-1, the complete variable domain is EADIYQTPRYLVIGTGKKITLECSQTMGHDKMYWYQQDPGMELHLIHYSYGVNSTEKGDLSSESTVSRIRTEHFPLTLESARPSHTSQYLCASSGVYRYNEQFFGPGTRLTVL.

The genes are TRBV20-1 and TRBJ1-2, with 7 bases aligning to TRBD1. J was trimmed by 6 bases and V by 2 bases; bases with no gene match: 3. There are 12 residues in the CDR3. CDR1 DFQATT and CDR2 SNEGSKA come from the germline V gene (reference sequence). The CDR3 nucleotides read TGCAGTGCTAGATCAGGGGGGGATGGCTACACCTTC. Amino acid sequence: CSARSGGDGYTF.

V gene TRBV5-1 combines with J gene TRBJ1-2; possible D gene TRBD1, 5 bases. This CDR3 has 14 amino acids. The germline V gene has CDR1 SGHRS and CDR2 YFSETQ. Trimming took 4 bases from V and 6 from J, leaving 16 bases between them. CDR3 sequence (DNA): TGCGCCAGCAGCGGTCTAGGGGATTCGAATGGCTACACCTTC. Translation: CASSGLGDSNGYTF.

In its sample, this clonotype was seen a few times. V usage is TRBV7-9 and J usage is TRBJ1-6; 8 nucleotides line up with TRBD1. This CDR3 is built from 16 residues. Losses at the gene ends were 5 bases for V and 1 base for J; bases not matched to a gene: 4. Germline CDR1 is SEHNR and CDR2 is FQNEAQ (reference sequence). The CDR3 spells CASSPDRVSYNSPLHF. As DNA, the CDR3 is TGTGCCAGCAGCCCGGACAGGGTGTCCTATAATTCACCCCTCCACTTT. The full variable domain, rest sourced from reference TRBV7-9 and TRBJ1-6, is DTGVSQNPRHKITKRGQNVTFRCDPISEHNRLYWYRQTLGQGPEFLTYFQNEAQLEKSRLLSDRFSAERPKGSFSTLEIQRTEQGDSAMYLCASSPDRVSYNSPLHFGNGTRLTVT.

This clonotype was counted ten times or more. The genes are TRBV5-1 and TRBJ2-7, with no clear D. Germline V gives CDR1 SGHRS, CDR2 YFSETQ. CDR3 length: 14 amino acids. V lost 0 bases to trimming and J lost 3 bases, with 10 bases between them. The CDR3 DNA reads TGCGCCAGCAGCTTGGAGGTCAACAGCTACGAGCAGTACTTC. Its translation is CASSLEVNSYEQYF.

V is TRBV5-6 and J is TRBJ1-5; D not certain. Trimming shortened V by 0 bases and J by 3 bases, and 13 bases separated the two germline ends. There are 16 residues in the CDR3. Germline-derived CDR1 and CDR2 are SGHDT and YYEEEE. The CDR3 nucleotides are TGTGCCAGCAGCTTGGCAGGATCGGTAGCCAATCAGCCCCAGCATTTT. It encodes CASSLAGSVANQPQHF.

The CDR3 region is CSARVGGRKTGELFF. CDR3 DNA sequence: TGCAGTGCTAGAGTAGGCGGGAGAAAGACCGGGGAGCTGTTTTTT. The rearrangement uses TRBV20-1 and TRBJ2-2; 7 bases are shared with TRBD2. Germline lookup yields CDR1 DFQATT and CDR2 SNEGSKA (reference sequence). The CDR3 has 15 amino acids. V lost 1 base to trimming and J lost 5 bases; unmatched junction nucleotides: 7.

The chain joins TRBV25-1 to TRBJ2-3; 11 positions match TRBD1. The ends lost 2 bases at V and 0 bases at J; junction bases unmatched: 16. CDR1 and CDR2 (germline): MGHDK, SYGVNS. This CDR3 contains 21 residues. In DNA, the CDR3 is TGTGCCAGCAGTGAAGCCCCCGGGACAGGGGGTCTAGCGGCGAGCACAGATACGCAGTATTTT. Encoded protein: CASSEAPGTGGLAASTDTQYF. The variable domain in full, completed from reference TRBV25-1 and TRBJ2-3, reads EADIYQTPRYLVIGTGKKITLECSQTMGHDKMYWYQQDPGMELHLIHYSYGVNSTEKGDLSSESTVSRIRTEHFPLTLESARPSHTSQYLCASSEAPGTGGLAASTDTQYFGPGTRLTVL.

V usage is TRBV25-1 and J usage is TRBJ1-2, with D possibly TRBD1 on 5 matching bases. The CDR3 extends over 14 amino acids. CDR1 is MGHDK, CDR2 SYGVNS, per germline. The V gene lost 1 base and the J gene lost 3 bases, with 9 bases spanning the gap. In DNA, the CDR3 is TGTGCCAGCAGTGAATGGGGCAGCTACTATGGCTACACCTTC. Residues: CASSEWGSYYGYTF.

V gene TRBV7-6 combines with J gene TRBJ2-7; 7 positions match TRBD1. Germline V CDR1 and CDR2: SGHVS, FNYEAQ. The CDR3 is 14 residues long. V was clipped by 5 bases and J by 0 bases; unmatched bases: 4. CDR3 residues: CASSTGVGSYEQYF. CDR3 in DNA: TGTGCCAGCAGCACAGGGGTAGGCTCCTACGAGCAGTACTTC.